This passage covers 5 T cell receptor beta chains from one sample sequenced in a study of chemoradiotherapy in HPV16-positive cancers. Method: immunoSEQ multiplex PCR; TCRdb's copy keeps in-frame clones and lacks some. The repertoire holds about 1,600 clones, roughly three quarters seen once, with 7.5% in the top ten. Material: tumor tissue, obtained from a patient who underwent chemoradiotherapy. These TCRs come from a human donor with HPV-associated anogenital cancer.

The CDR3, as DNA: TGTGCCAGCAGCTTATGGGCGGAAGAGACCCAGTACTTC. This gives the protein CASSLWAEETQYF. This rearrangement joins TRBV11-3 to TRBJ2-5, with D unclear. The CDR3 runs to 13 residues. V was shortened by 2 bases and J by 3 bases, with 7 bases between the two germline ends. The germline V gene encodes CDR1 SGHNT and CDR2 YENEEA.

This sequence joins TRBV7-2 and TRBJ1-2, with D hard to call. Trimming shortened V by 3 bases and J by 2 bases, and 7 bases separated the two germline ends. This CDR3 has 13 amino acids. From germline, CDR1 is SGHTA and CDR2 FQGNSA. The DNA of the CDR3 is TGTGCCAGCAGCTTTGGTCCGAACTATGGCTACACCTTC. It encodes CASSFGPNYGYTF.

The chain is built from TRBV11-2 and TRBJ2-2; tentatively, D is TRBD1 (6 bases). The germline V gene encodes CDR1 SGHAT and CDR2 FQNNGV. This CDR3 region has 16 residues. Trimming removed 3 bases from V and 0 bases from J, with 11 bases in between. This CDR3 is CASSFGQTANTGELFF. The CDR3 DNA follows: TGTGCCAGCAGCTTTGGACAGACCGCGAACACCGGGGAGCTGTTTTTT.

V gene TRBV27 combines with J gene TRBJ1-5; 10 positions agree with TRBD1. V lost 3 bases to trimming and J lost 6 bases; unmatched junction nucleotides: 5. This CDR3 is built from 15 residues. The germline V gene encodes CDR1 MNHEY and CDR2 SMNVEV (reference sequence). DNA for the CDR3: TGTGCCAGCAGTTTCAGCGGACAGGGGGTTCAGCCCCAGCATTTT. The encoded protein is CASSFSGQGVQPQHF.

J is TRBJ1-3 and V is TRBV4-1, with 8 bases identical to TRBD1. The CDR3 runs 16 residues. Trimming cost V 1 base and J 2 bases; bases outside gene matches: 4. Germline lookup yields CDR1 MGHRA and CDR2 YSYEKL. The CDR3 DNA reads TGCGCCAGCAGCCAAGTTCGGACAGGGACTGGAAACACCATATATTTT. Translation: CASSQVRTGTGNTIYF.